The 17 T cell receptor beta chains given below trace back to one sample, sequenced in a study of T cells in Graves' hyperthyroidism and ophthalmopathy. RNA transcripts provided the source from which TCR beta CDR3 regions were amplified. RT-PCR in the first round (using the HTBI primer set) targeted the TCR CDR3. TCRdb redid the calling of the multiplex PCR reads with MiXCR, one entry per CDR3 protein. The sample gives 200,000 to 250,000 distinct CDR3 sequences, around 17% of which show up once; around 30% is in the top ten. The sequenced sample was blood. These receptors came from a woman under 30 with Graves' ophthalmopathy.

This clonotype was detected ten times or more. The chain joins TRBV6-2 or TRBV6-3 to TRBJ2-5; weak D call: TRBD2 (6 bases). The CDR3 runs 16 residues. CDR1 and CDR2 from the germline V gene are MNHEY and SVGEGT. The ends were cut back, 4 bases at V and 7 bases at J, with 22 bases in the middle. In DNA form, the CDR3 reads TGTGCCAGCAGTTTTATCCGGGACTCCGCCCAGGGGACCCAGTACTTC. The encoded protein is CASSFIRDSAQGTQYF.

This clonotype was detected ten times or more. The V gene is TRBV20-1, the J gene TRBJ2-5; 11 bases line up with TRBD2. The CDR3 sequence is 14 residues long. The ends lost 6 bases at V and 7 bases at J; junction bases unmatched: 10. CDR1 is DFQATT and CDR2 is SNEGSKA in the germline V gene (reference sequence). The DNA of the CDR3 is TGCAGTGCGTTAGCGGGAGGGCGTTCAGCGACCCAGTACTTC. This encodes CSALAGGRSATQYF.

A few counts support this clonotype. The chain joins TRBV19 to TRBJ2-7, with 8 nucleotides matching TRBD1. The germline CDR1 and CDR2 sequences are LNHDA and SQIVND (reference sequence). The CDR3 loop spans 14 amino acids. V shed 3 bases and J 3 bases; nucleotides not matched to a gene: 4. The DNA of the CDR3 is TGTGCCAGTAGTATCCAAGACAGGGGCTACGAGCAGTACTTC. Its translation: CASSIQDRGYEQYF. The entire variable domain, with the rest obtained from reference TRBV19 and TRBJ2-7, is as follows: DGGITQSPKYLFRKEGQNVTLSCEQNLNHDAMYWYRQDPGQGLRLIYYSQIVNDFQKGDIAEGYSVSREKKESFPLTVTSAQKNPTAFYLCASSIQDRGYEQYFGPGTRLTVT.

The gene calls are TRBV19 and TRBJ2-7; D may correspond to TRBD1 or TRBD2 (6 bases each). Germline lookup yields CDR1 LNHDA and CDR2 SQIVND (reference sequence). Trimming took off 3 bases at V and 2 bases at J, with 14 bases between the two ends. CDR3 length: 15 residues. For the CDR3, the DNA is TGTGCCAGTAGTATTTCGACGGGGGCTACCTACGAGCAGTACTTC. Its translation: CASSISTGATYEQYF.

This chain connects TRBV3-1 to TRBJ2-7, with 11 positions matching TRBD2. The CDR3 sequence is 15 residues long. From germline, CDR1 is LGHDT and CDR2 YNNKEL (reference sequence). Unmatched junction bases numbered 4, after V lost 4 bases and J lost 2 bases. CDR3 sequence: CASSLTSGIPYEQYF. The CDR3 nucleotides are TGTGCCAGCAGCCTGACTAGCGGGATCCCCTACGAGCAGTACTTC.

Worth noting for this clonotype: A much bigger clone sits one base away, suggesting this may be a read error. The chain links TRBV3-1 to TRBJ1-6; D is undetermined. CDR1 and CDR2 from the germline V gene are LGHDT and YNNKEL (reference sequence). Trimming cost V 0 bases and J 11 bases, with 14 bases left between them. The CDR3 totals 15 residues. CDR3 DNA sequence: TGTGCCAGCAGCCAAGATAGCCAGGCTTATCCACCCCTCCACTTT. Its protein is CASSQDSQAYPPLHF.

This clonotype was seen at least ten times. The CDR3 nucleotides are TGTGCCAGTAGTATGCCGGGACAGGGGTACAATGAGCAGTTCTTC. As protein: CASSMPGQGYNEQFF. The rearrangement uses TRBV19 and TRBJ2-1; 10 bases agree with TRBD1. The germline V gene encodes CDR1 LNHDA and CDR2 SQIVND (reference sequence). After removal of 3 bases from V and 4 bases from J, the junction contained 3 bases not matched to a gene. CDR3 length: 15 residues.

In its sample, this clonotype was seen many times. The CDR3 DNA follows: TGTGCCAGCAGCCATCTGGCAGGGGCCCCACTAAATACGCAGTATTTT. It codes for CASSHLAGAPLNTQYF. V gene TRBV5-5 combines with J gene TRBJ2-3; possible D gene TRBD1, 6 bases. CDR1 is SGHKS, CDR2 YYEKEE, per germline (reference sequence). Between the trimmed V and J ends, which lost 4 bases and 7 bases, there was a span of 22 bases. The CDR3 is made up of 16 amino acids.

There are many counts of this clonotype. The chain employs TRBV11-3 and TRBJ1-1; tentatively, D is TRBD1 (5 bases). V was shortened by 5 bases and J by 11 bases, with 15 bases between the two germline ends. The CDR3 is made up of 12 amino acids. Germline V gene data show CDR1 as SGHNT and CDR2 as YENEEA. The CDR3 DNA sequence: TGTGCCAGCAGCAACTCAGGGCGCGCGGCTTTCTTT. Protein sequence: CASSNSGRAAFF.

This clonotype was counted many times. DNA for the CDR3: TGCGCCAGCAGCAAACCAGACAATGAGCAGTTCTTC. Encoded protein: CASSKPDNEQFF. This chain connects TRBV5-1 to TRBJ2-1, with D uncertain. The CDR3 spans 12 residues. Trimming shortened V by 4 bases and J by 5 bases, and 7 bases separated the two germline ends. In germline, CDR1 is SGHRS, CDR2 YFSETQ.

V usage is TRBV7-9 and J usage is TRBJ2-5, with D possibly called TRBD1 or TRBD2 (5 bases each). Per germline, CDR1 SEHNR and CDR2 FQNEAQ (reference sequence). Trimming stripped 3 bases from V and 4 bases from J, with 18 bases between. This CDR3 has 16 amino acids. CDR3 sequence reads: CASSFKRRGERETQYF. For the CDR3, the DNA is TGTGCCAGCAGCTTTAAGAGGAGAGGGGAAAGAGAGACCCAGTACTTC.

This clonotype showed up many times. The DNA for the CDR3 is TGTGCCAGCAGCTTGGGACACTGGAACACTGAAGCTTTCTTT. It encodes CASSLGHWNTEAFF. The rearrangement links TRBV5-4 to TRBJ1-1; unclear D gene. The CDR3 is 14 residues long. V was shortened by 0 bases and J by 1 base, with 7 bases between the two germline ends. Looked up from germline, CDR1 is SGHNT and CDR2 is YYREEE (reference sequence).

This clonotype was seen ten or more times. The gene calls are TRBV12-3 or TRBV12-4 and TRBJ1-3, with 7 bases matching TRBD1. The CDR3 contains 16 residues. V lost 6 bases and J lost 0; bases outside the gene matches: 8. The CDR3 is CASRKGTVRSGNTIYF. The CDR3 DNA follows: TGTGCCAGCAGAAAAGGGACAGTACGCTCTGGAAACACCATATATTTT.

This clonotype came up many times. This chain links TRBV18 with TRBJ2-6; D tentatively fits TRBD1 or TRBD2 (5 bases each). Germline CDR1 KGHSH, CDR2 LQKENI. V was pared by 1 base and J by 0 bases, with 10 bases between. The CDR3 runs 17 residues. CDR3 amino acids: CASSPQGPDSGANVLTF. The CDR3 bases are TGTGCCAGCTCACCACAGGGACCCGACTCTGGGGCCAACGTCCTGACTTTC.

This clonotype was detected many times. J is TRBJ2-7 and V is TRBV20-1, with D possibly being TRBD2 (6 bases). From germline, CDR1 is DFQATT and CDR2 SNEGSKA (reference sequence). CDR3 length equals 17 residues. V was cut by 1 base and J by 0 bases, with 19 bases left in between. The CDR3 protein is CSARAPGGLPYSYEQYF. As DNA, the CDR3 is TGCAGTGCTAGAGCACCAGGCGGACTACCTTACTCCTACGAGCAGTACTTC.

This clonotype has a count of ten or more. The chain couples TRBV11-2 to TRBJ2-2; TRBD1 matches 7 bases. V lost 5 bases, J lost 4 bases, and 4 bases stayed unmatched. Germline CDR1 SGHAT, CDR2 FQNNGV. There are 14 residues in the CDR3. CDR3 in DNA: TGTGCCAGCAGCACAGGGGTTGGCACCGGGGAGCTGTTTTTT. Protein product: CASSTGVGTGELFF.

This clonotype was counted at least ten times. The rearrangement uses TRBV2 and TRBJ1-1; D uncertain. V dropped 1 base and J dropped 5 bases, with 5 bases sitting between them. From germline, CDR1 is SNHLY and CDR2 FYNNEI. This CDR3 comprises 12 residues. In DNA form, the CDR3 reads TGTGCCAGCAGTGAAGGGCCGACTGAAGCTTTCTTT. Its protein product is CASSEGPTEAFF.